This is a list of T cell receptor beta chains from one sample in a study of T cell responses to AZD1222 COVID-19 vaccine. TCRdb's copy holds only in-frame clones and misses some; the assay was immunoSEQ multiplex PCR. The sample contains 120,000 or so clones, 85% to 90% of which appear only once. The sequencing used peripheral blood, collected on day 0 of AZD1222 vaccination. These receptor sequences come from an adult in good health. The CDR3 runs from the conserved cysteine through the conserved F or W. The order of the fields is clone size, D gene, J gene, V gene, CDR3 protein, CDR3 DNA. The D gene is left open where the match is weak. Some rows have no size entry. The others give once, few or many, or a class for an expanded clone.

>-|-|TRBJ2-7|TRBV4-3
CASSQGPSSYEQYF
TGCGCCAGCAGCCAGGGTCCTAGCTCCTACGAGCAGTACTTC
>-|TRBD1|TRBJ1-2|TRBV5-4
CASSLDRVANYGYTF
TGTGCCAGCAGCCTGGACAGGGTCGCTAACTATGGCTACACCTTC
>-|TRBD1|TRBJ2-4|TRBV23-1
CASRHLTGGAQNIQYF
TGCGCCAGCAGACACCTAACAGGGGGCGCCCAAAACATTCAGTACTTC
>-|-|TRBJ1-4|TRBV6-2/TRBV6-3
CASSFASATNEKLFF
TGTGCCAGCAGTTTTGCCTCGGCAACTAATGAAAAACTGTTTTTT
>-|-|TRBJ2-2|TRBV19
CASSMMTGNTGELFF
TGTGCCAGTAGTATGATGACAGGGAACACCGGGGAGCTGTTTTTT
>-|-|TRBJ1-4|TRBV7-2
CASSSQGPRLGEKLFF
TGTGCCAGCAGCTCCCAGGGGCCCAGGTTGGGGGAAAAACTGTTTTTT
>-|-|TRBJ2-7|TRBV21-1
CASSNLENEQYF
TGTGCCAGCAGCAACCTAGAGAACGAGCAGTACTTC
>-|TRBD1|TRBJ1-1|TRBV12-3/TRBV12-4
CASSSQGAAEAFF
TGTGCCAGCAGTTCCCAGGGGGCCGCTGAAGCTTTCTTT
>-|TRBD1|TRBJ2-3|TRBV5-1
CASSLMTGSSTDTQYF
TGCGCCAGCAGCCTTATGACAGGGTCGAGCACAGATACGCAGTATTTT
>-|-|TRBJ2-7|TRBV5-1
CASSLGGGGEQYF
TGCGCCAGCAGCTTAGGGGGGGGCGGCGAGCAGTACTTC
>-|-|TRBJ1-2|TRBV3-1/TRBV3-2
CASSHSIRGGGYTF
TGTGCCAGCAGCCACTCTATCCGGGGGGGTGGCTACACCTTC
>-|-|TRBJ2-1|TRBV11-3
CASSPRDSINEQFF
TGTGCCAGCAGCCCCCGGGACTCTATAAATGAGCAGTTCTTC
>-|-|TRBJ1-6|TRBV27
CASSFEAPSSYNSPLHF
TGTGCCAGCAGTTTTGAGGCGCCGAGCTCCTATAATTCACCCCTCCACTTT
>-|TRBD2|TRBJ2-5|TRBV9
CASSVGLGGETQYF
TGTGCCAGCAGCGTGGGACTAGGGGGGGAGACCCAGTACTTC
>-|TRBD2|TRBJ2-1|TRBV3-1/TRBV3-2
CASSSRTSGRNEQFF
TGTGCCAGCAGCTCCCGGACTAGCGGGAGGAATGAGCAGTTCTTC
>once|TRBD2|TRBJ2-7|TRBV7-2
CASSPVAGVYEQYF
TGTGCCAGCAGCCCGGTAGCGGGAGTGTACGAGCAGTACTTC
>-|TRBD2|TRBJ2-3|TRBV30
CAWSAELAGNTDTQYF
TGTGCCTGGAGTGCAGAACTAGCGGGAAACACAGATACGCAGTATTTT
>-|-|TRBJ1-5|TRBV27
CASSSLTAGVNQPQHF
TGTGCCAGCAGTTCCTTAACCGCAGGGGTGAATCAGCCCCAGCATTTT
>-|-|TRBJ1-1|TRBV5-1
CASSLGQGGFTTEAFF
TGCGCCAGCAGCTTGGGGCAGGGAGGCTTCACCACTGAAGCTTTCTTT
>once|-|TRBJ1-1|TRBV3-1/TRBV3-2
CASSQAGVRTEAFF
TGTGCCAGCAGCCAAGCGGGGGTTAGGACTGAAGCTTTCTTT
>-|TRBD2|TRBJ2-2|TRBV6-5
CASRRELAGAGELFF
TGTGCCAGCAGAAGGGAGCTAGCGGGAGCTGGGGAGCTGTTTTTT
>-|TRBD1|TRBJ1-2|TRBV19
CASSIDHQGDYGYTF
TGTGCCAGTAGTATAGATCACCAGGGGGACTATGGCTACACCTTC
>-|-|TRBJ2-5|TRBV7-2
CASSSLVFGETQYF
TGTGCCAGCAGCTCCCTCGTGTTTGGGGAGACCCAGTACTTC
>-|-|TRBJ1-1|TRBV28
CASSFDRGLEAFF
TGTGCCAGCAGTTTTGACCGGGGCCTTGAAGCTTTCTTT
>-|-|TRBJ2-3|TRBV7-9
CASSPSGRDTQYF
TGTGCCAGCAGCCCCAGCGGGCGGGATACGCAGTATTTT
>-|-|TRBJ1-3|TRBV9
CASSVGQGSGNTIYF
TGTGCCAGCAGCGTAGGGCAGGGCAGTGGAAACACCATATATTTT
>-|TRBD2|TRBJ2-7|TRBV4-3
CASSQDRTSGYEQYF
TGCGCCAGCAGCCAAGACCGGACTAGCGGGTACGAGCAGTACTTC
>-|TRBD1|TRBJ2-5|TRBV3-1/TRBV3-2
CASRQGAGGQETQYF
TGTGCCAGCAGGCAGGGGGCTGGCGGCCAAGAGACCCAGTACTTC
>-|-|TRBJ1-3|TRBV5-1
CASREGHNSGNTIYF
TGCGCCAGCAGGGAAGGTCATAACTCTGGAAACACCATATATTTT
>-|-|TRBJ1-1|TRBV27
CASSSSGRGAEAFF
TGTGCCAGCAGTTCAAGCGGACGAGGCGCTGAAGCTTTCTTT
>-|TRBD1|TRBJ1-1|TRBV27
CASSWDRVENTEAFF
TGTGCCAGCAGTTGGGACAGGGTTGAGAACACTGAAGCTTTCTTT
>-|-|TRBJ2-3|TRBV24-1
CATSDVGLGGTDTQYF
TGTGCCACCAGTGATGTGGGGTTAGGAGGCACAGATACGCAGTATTTT
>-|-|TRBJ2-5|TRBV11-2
CASTDTTQGRETQYF
TGTGCCAGCACCGATACCACACAGGGACGAGAGACCCAGTACTTC
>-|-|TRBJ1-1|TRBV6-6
CASRGQENTEAFF
TGTGCCAGCAGGGGCCAGGAGAACACTGAAGCTTTCTTT
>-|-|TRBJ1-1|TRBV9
CASSEVVNTEAFF
TGTGCCAGCAGCGAAGTGGTAAACACTGAAGCTTTCTTT
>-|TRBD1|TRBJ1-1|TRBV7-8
CASSLALLRTGNTEAFF
TGTGCCAGCAGCTTAGCACTTCTCAGGACAGGCAACACTGAAGCTTTCTTT
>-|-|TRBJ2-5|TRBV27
CASSFPGQETQYF
TGTGCCAGCAGTTTCCCAGGACAAGAGACCCAGTACTTC
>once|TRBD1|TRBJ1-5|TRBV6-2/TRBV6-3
CASSHDRVNQPQHF
TGTGCCAGCAGTCACGACAGGGTCAATCAGCCCCAGCATTTT
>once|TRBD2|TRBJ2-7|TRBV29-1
CSAKTSGTPYEQYF
TGCAGCGCCAAGACTAGCGGGACACCTTACGAGCAGTACTTC
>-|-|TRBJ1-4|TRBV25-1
CASSEWGGTRQLFF
TGTGCCAGCAGTGAATGGGGAGGGACTAGACAACTGTTTTTT
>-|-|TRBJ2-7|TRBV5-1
CASSLEGGRDEQYF
TGCGCCAGCAGCTTGGAAGGGGGTAGGGACGAGCAGTACTTC
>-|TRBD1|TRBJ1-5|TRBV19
CASSLKGTGGFQPQHF
TGTGCCAGTAGTCTCAAGGGGACAGGGGGCTTTCAGCCCCAGCATTTT
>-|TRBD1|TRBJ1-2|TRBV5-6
CASSSGQDYGYTF
TGTGCCAGCAGCTCAGGACAGGATTATGGCTACACCTTC
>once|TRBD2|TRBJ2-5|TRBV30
CAWNSGSSGETQYF
TGTGCCTGGAACAGCGGGAGTTCCGGAGAGACCCAGTACTTC
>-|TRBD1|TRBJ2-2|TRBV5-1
CASSPGQGNTGELFF
TGCGCCAGCAGCCCTGGACAGGGGAACACCGGGGAGCTGTTTTTT